The count of the clone carrying this T cell receptor (beta chain) is one. The data are from a study of shared clonotypes between healthy human individuals. 250 to 350 ng DNA, 25,000 to 35,000 T cell genomes, went into unsorted PBMC replicate PCRs. Sequenced by immunoSEQ multiplex PCR; TCRdb stores in-frame clones only, minus some. The table has about 520,000 clones, approximately 82% seen once. This CDR3 contains 13 residues. V dropped 5 bases and J dropped 5; count of bases not matched to a gene: 4. The germline V gene encodes CDR1 SGHAT and CDR2 FQNNGV. Those who donated, Caucasian adults without exception, all lived in Nashville, Tennessee.

The origin of this receptor is a middle-aged woman in good health. Some clones in this sample may be carry-over from other donors' samples. V gene TRBV11-2 combines with J gene TRBJ2-3; TRBD1 aligns across 7 bases. The sequencing sample was made of PBMCs. CDR3: CASSNRQGDTQYF. CDR3 nucleotides: TGTGCCAGCAGCAACCGACAGGGAGATACGCAGTATTTT.